A single sample is the source of the 7 T cell receptor beta chains below, sequenced in a study of human T cells and chemical hapten exposure. Described time point: patch test 1, 2 weeks after DPC sensitization. Indicated treatment: therapeutic diphenylcyclopropenone sensitization with weekly scalp DPC. MiXCR, run by TCRdb on the RACE reads, gives a single entry per CDR3 protein. The data contain approximately 80,000 distinct CDR3 sequences, 6% to 9% of them seen just once; the ten biggest clones take up roughly 1.5%. The specimen comprised whole blood, sampled in connection with sensitization to the hapten diphenylcyclopropenone (DPC). The receptors here all came from a woman aged 25 to 39 with alopecia areata. Some clones in this sample may be carry-over from other donors' samples.

This clonotype has a count of ten or more. J is TRBJ1-5 and V is TRBV20-1; 8 nucleotides agree with TRBD1. This CDR3 contains 14 residues. V was clipped by 3 bases and J by 6 bases; unmatched bases: 7. Germline V lookup: CDR1 DFQATT, CDR2 SNEGSKA (reference sequence). In nucleotides, the CDR3 is TGCAGTGCTAGCGATCAGGGGGCAAGTCAGCCCCAGCATTTT. Translated: CSASDQGASQPQHF.

This clonotype was counted at least ten times. J is TRBJ2-1 and V is TRBV20-1; 7 bases are a match to TRBD1. This CDR3 is 15 amino acids long. Germline loops: CDR1 DFQATT, CDR2 SNEGSKA (reference sequence). Unmatched junction bases numbered 12, after V lost 6 bases and J lost 4 bases. The DNA of the CDR3 is TGCAGTGCCCCACCCGGGGACAGTGATTACAATGAGCAGTTCTTC. Amino acids: CSAPPGDSDYNEQFF.

This clonotype was seen ten or more times. This chain uses TRBV12-3 or TRBV12-4 with TRBJ1-1; 7 nucleotides line up with TRBD1. The CDR3 is made up of 11 amino acids. V lost 5 bases, J lost 7 bases, and 1 base stayed unmatched. Written as DNA, the CDR3 is TGTGCCAGCAGTCCAGGGGGTGAAGCTTTCTTT. This sequence encodes CASSPGGEAFF.

The rearrangement links TRBV27 to TRBJ2-2, with 7 bases that match TRBD2. The CDR3 covers 16 residues. Germline-derived CDR1 and CDR2 are MNHEY and SMNVEV (reference sequence). J gave up 6 bases and V 5 bases, and 12 bases lay outside the gene matches. The CDR3 nucleotides are TGTGCCAGCAGTCTGGGTGGTTCGGGGGGATCCGGGGAGCTGTTTTTT. It is translated as CASSLGGSGGSGELFF.

The table lists this clonotype with a few counts. The rearrangement joins TRBV27 to TRBJ1-5; D unclear. Trimming cost V 3 bases and J 2 bases, with 8 bases left between them. Germline V gene data show CDR1 as MNHEY and CDR2 as SMNVEV (reference sequence). This CDR3 contains 14 residues. CDR3 loop: CASSFPGRNQPQHF. The CDR3 bases are TGTGCCAGCAGTTTCCCGGGCCGCAATCAGCCCCAGCATTTT.

This clonotype showed up just a few times. The rearrangement links TRBV4-2 to TRBJ1-1, with a weak D call TRBD1 (5 bases). The CDR3 loop spans 19 amino acids. Trimming shortened V by 0 bases and J by 0 bases, and 20 bases separated the two germline ends. Germline V gene sequence: CDR1 LGHNA, CDR2 YNFKEQ. Written as DNA, the CDR3 is TGTGCCAGCAGCCAAGATTGGCCTTACAGGCAGACCATGAACACTGAAGCTTTCTTT. It yields the protein CASSQDWPYRQTMNTEAFF.

This clonotype showed up many times. This sequence joins TRBV5-1 and TRBJ2-3; unclear D gene. Germline V lookup: CDR1 SGHRS, CDR2 YFSETQ. V was cut by 4 bases and J by 3 bases, with 9 bases left in between. The CDR3 length is 13 residues. This CDR3 reads CASSPGVTDTQYF. The CDR3 DNA is TGCGCCAGCAGCCCCGGCGTAACAGATACGCAGTATTTT.